This T cell receptor beta chain was profiled in a study of OX40 agonist ivuxolimab in advanced cancers. Whole-study context: Patients were dosed with the agonistic anti-OX40 (CD134) antibody ivuxolimab. The dose-escalation cohort had hepatocellular carcinoma, melanoma, renal cell or head and neck cancer.

Produced via immunoSEQ multiplex PCR; TCRdb's table is partial and in-frame only. The sample shows about 68,000 clones, 65% to 90% of them seen only once. Notes on the study in general: Average numbers of expanded clones were greater in CD8+ T cells than in CD4+.

Regarding this clone: What it recognizes is unknown.

Trimming cost V 7 bases and J 7 bases; bases outside gene matches: 8. From germline, CDR1 is LNHDA and CDR2 SQIVND (reference sequence). This CDR3 spans 15 amino acids. The chain couples TRBV19 to TRBJ2-2; TRBD2 matches 11 bases. The sequence came from an adult with an advanced solid tumor such as melanoma, head and neck, liver or kidney cancer. This specimen consisted of CD4+ or CD8+ T cells sorted from blood, obtained in a trial of the OX40 agonist ivuxolimab. CDR3: CASTPTSGINGELFF. In nucleotides, the CDR3 is TGTGCCAGTACCCCGACTAGCGGGATTAACGGGGAGCTGTTTTTT.